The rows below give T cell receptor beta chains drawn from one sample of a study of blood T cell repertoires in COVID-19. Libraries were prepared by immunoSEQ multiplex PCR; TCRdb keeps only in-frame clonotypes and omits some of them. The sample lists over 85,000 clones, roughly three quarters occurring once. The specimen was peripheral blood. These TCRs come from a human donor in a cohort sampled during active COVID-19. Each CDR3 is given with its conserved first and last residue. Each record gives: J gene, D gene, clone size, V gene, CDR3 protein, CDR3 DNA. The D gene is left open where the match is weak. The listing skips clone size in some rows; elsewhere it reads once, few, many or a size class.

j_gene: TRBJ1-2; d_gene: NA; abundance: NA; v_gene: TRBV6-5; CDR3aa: CASSYVAGADVYGYTF; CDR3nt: TGTGCCAGCAGTTATGTGGCAGGGGCGGACGTCTATGGCTACACCTTC
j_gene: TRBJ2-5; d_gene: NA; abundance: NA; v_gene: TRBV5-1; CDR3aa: CASSWTPQETQYF; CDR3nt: TGCGCCAGCAGCTGGACTCCTCAAGAGACCCAGTACTTC
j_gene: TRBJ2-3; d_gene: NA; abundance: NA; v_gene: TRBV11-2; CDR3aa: CASSANRDSSNPSADTQYF; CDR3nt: TGTGCCAGCAGCGCCAACCGGGACTCATCGAATCCGTCAGCAGATACGCAGTATTTT
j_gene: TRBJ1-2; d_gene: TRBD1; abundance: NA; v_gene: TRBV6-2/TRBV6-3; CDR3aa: CASSPLDRETYGYTF; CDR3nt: TGTGCCAGCAGCCCCTTGGACAGGGAGACCTATGGCTACACCTTC
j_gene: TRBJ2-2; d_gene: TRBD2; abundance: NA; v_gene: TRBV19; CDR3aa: CASSIVLVVAGGETGELFF; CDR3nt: TGTGCCAGTAGTATAGTGCTGGTAGTAGCGGGAGGTGAAACCGGGGAGCTGTTTTTT
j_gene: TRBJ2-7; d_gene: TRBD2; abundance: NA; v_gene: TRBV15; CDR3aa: CATSRSVAAGGEQYF; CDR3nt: TGTGCCACCAGCAGGTCGGTCGCGGCGGGGGGCGAGCAGTACTTC
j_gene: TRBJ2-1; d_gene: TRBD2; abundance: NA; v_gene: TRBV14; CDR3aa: CASSPNPFTSGGGSDEQFF; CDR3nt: TGTGCCAGCAGTCCTAACCCCTTCACTAGCGGGGGAGGGTCGGATGAGCAGTTCTTC
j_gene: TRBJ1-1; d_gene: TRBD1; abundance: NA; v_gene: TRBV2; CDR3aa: CASREGQAYWEAFF; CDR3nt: TGTGCCAGCAGGGAGGGACAGGCGTACTGGGAAGCTTTCTTT
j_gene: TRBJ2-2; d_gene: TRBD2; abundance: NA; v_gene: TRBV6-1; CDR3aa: CASSDPSGSGTGELFF; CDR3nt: TGTGCCAGCAGTGACCCTAGCGGGAGTGGCACCGGGGAGCTGTTTTTT
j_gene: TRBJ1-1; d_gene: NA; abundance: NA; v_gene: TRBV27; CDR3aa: CASLGQLINTEAFF; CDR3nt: TGTGCCAGCCTCGGACAGTTGATTAACACTGAAGCTTTCTTT
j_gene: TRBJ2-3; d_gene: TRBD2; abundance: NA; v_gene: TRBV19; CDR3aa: CASSANLGLAGFTDTQYF; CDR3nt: TGTGCCAGTAGTGCGAACCTCGGACTAGCGGGATTCACAGATACGCAGTATTTT
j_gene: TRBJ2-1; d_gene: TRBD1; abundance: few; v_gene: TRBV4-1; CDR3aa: CASSQGGTGYNEQFF; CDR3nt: TGCGCCAGCAGCCAAGGGGGGACAGGCTACAATGAGCAGTTCTTC
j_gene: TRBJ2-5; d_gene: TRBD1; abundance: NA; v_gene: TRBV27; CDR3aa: CASSLEGAGTQYF; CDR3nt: TGTGCCAGCAGTTTAGAGGGGGCAGGGACCCAGTACTTC
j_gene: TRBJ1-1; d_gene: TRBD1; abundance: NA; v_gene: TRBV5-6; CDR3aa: CASSPGQGATEAFF; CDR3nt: TGTGCCAGCAGCCCGGGACAGGGGGCGACTGAAGCTTTCTTT
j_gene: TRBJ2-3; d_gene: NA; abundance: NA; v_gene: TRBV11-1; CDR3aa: CASSLDRQTRGTQYF; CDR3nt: TGTGCCAGCAGCTTAGACCGACAGACGCGTGGTACGCAGTATTTT
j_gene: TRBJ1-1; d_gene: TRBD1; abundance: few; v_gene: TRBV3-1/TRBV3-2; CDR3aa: CASSHLWTGDTEAFF; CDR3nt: TGTGCCAGCAGCCACCTGTGGACAGGGGACACTGAAGCTTTCTTT